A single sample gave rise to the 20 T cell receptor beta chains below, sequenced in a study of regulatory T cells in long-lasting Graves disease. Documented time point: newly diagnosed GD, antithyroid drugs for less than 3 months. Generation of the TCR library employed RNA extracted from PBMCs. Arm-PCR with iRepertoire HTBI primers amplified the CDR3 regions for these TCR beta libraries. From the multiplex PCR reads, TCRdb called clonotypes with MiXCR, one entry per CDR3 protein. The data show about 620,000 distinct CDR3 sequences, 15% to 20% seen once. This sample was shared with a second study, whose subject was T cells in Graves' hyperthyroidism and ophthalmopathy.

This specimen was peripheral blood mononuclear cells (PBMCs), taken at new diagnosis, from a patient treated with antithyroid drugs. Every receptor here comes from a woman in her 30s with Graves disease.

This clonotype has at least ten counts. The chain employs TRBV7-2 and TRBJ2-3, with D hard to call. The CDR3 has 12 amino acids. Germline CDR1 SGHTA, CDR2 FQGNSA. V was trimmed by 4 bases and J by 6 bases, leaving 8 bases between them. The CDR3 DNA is TGTGCCAGCAGCTGGCCCCCGGATACGCAGTATTTT. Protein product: CASSWPPDTQYF.

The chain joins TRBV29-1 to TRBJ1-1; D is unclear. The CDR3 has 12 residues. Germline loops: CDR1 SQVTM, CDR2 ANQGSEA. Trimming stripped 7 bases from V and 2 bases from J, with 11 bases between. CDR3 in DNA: TGCAGCGGCGGGGAGATCAACACTGAAGCTTTCTTT. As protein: CSGGEINTEAFF.

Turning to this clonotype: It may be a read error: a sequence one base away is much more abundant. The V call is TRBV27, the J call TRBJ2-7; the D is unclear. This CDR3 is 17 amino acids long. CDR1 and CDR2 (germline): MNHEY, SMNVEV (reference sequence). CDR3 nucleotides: TGTGCCAGCGGTTTGTTACAGAAAACACGACGAACTTACGAGCAGTACTTC. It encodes CASGLLQKTRRTYEQYF.

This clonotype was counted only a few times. Written as DNA, the CDR3 is TGTGCCAGCTCTGCTACGGGGGGAGGGGGGGGCTACACCTTC. This gives the protein CASSATGGGGGYTF. The chain employs TRBV2 and TRBJ1-2; D is perhaps TRBD1 (6 bases). The germline CDR1 and CDR2 sequences are SNHLY and FYNNEI. There are 14 residues in the CDR3. V shed 8 bases and J shed 8 bases, with 21 bases lying between them.

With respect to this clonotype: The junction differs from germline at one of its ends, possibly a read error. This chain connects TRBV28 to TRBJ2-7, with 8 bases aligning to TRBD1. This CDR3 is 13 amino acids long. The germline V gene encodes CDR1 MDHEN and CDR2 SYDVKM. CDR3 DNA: TGTGCCAGCAGTTCGGGGACCAGGGACAGGCCCGAATTC. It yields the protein CASSSGTRDRPEF.

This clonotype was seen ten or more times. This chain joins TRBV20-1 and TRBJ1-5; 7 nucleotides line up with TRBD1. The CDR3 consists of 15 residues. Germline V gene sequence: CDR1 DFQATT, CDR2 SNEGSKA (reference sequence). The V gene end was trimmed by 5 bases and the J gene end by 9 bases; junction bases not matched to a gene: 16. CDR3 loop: CSAAGTETSWAPQHF. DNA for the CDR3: TGCAGTGCTGCCGGGACAGAGACCTCATGGGCGCCCCAGCATTTT.

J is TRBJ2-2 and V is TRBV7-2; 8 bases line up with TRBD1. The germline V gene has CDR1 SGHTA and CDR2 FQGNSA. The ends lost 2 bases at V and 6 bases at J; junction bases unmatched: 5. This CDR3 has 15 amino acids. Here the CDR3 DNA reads TGTGCCAGCAGCTTATTGGGACAGGCATCCGGGGAGCTGTTTTTT. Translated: CASSLLGQASGELFF.

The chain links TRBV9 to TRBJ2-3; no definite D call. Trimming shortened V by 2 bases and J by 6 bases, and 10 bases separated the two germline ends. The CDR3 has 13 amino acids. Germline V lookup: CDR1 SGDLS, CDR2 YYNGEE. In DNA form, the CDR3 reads TGTGCCAGCAGCGTCTCGGTGGGTGATACGCAGTATTTT. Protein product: CASSVSVGDTQYF.

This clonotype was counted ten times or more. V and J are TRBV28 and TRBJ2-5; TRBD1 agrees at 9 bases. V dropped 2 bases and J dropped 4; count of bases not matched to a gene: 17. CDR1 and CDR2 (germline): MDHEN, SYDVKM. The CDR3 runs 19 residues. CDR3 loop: CASSLTGAETGGRGETQYF. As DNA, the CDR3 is TGTGCCAGCAGTTTAACAGGGGCGGAAACAGGGGGCAGGGGAGAGACCCAGTACTTC.

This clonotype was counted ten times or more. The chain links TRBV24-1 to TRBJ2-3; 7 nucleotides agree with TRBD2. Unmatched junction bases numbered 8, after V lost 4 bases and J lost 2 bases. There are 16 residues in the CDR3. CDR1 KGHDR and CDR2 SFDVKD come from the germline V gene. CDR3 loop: CATSDPSGDHTDTQYF. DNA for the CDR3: TGTGCCACCAGTGACCCCAGCGGGGACCACACAGATACGCAGTATTTT.

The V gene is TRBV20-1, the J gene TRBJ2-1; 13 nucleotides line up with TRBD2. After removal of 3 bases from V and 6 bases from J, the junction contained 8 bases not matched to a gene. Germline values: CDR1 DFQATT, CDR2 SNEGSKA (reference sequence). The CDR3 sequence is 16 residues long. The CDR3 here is CSASPRTSGRVNEQFF. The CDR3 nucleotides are TGCAGTGCTAGCCCCCGGACTAGCGGGAGAGTCAATGAGCAGTTCTTC.

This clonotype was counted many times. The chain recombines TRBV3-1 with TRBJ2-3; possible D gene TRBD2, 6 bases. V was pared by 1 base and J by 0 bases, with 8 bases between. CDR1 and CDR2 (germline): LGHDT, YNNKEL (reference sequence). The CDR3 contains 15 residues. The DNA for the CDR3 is TGTGCCAGCAGCCAAGGACTAGGTAGCACAGATACGCAGTATTTT. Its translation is CASSQGLGSTDTQYF.

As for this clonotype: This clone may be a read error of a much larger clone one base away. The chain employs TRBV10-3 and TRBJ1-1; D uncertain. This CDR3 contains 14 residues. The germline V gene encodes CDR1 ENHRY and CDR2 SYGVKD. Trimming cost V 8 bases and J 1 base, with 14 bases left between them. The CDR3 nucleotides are TGTGCCATCGGCCGTACCGGGTCGAACACTGAAGCTTTCTTT. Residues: CAIGRTGSNTEAFF.

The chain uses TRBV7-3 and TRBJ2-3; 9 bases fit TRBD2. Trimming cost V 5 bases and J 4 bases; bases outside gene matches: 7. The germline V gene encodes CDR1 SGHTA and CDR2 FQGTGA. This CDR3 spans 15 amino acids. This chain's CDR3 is CASSPAGGRADTQYF. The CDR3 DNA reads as TGTGCCAGCAGCCCCGCGGGAGGGCGCGCAGATACGCAGTATTTT.

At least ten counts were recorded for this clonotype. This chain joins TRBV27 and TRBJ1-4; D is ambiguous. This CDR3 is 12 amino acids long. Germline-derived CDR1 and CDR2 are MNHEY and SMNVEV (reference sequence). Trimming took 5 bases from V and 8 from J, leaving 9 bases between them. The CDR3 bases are TGTGCCAGCAGTCGTGTCGGCGAAAAACTGTTTTTT. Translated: CASSRVGEKLFF. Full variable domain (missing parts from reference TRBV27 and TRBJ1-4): EAQVTQNPRYLITVTGKKLTVTCSQNMNHEYMSWYRQDPGLGLRQIYYSMNVEVTDKGDVPEGYKVSRKEKRNFPLILESPSPNQTSLYFCASSRVGEKLFFGSGTQLSVL.

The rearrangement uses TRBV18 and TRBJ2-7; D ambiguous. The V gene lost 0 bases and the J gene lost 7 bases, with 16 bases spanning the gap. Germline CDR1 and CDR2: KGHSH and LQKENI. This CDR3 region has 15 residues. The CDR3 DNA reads TGTGCCAGCTCACCACCCGAGTTAAGATACAATGAGCAGTACTTC. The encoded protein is CASSPPELRYNEQYF.

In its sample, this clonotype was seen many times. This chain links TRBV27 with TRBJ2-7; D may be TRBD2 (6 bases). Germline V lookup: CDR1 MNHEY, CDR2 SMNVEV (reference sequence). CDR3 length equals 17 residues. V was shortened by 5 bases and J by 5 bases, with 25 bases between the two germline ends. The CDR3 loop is CASSISRGTPRHHEQYF. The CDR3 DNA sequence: TGTGCCAGCAGTATCTCTCGGGGGACCCCCAGACACCACGAGCAGTACTTC.

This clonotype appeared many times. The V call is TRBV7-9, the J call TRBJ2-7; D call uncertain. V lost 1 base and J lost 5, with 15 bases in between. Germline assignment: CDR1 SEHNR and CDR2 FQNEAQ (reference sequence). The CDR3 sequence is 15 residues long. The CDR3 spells CASSLVRSDSNEQYF. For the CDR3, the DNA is TGTGCCAGCAGCTTAGTTCGGTCCGATTCCAACGAGCAGTACTTC.

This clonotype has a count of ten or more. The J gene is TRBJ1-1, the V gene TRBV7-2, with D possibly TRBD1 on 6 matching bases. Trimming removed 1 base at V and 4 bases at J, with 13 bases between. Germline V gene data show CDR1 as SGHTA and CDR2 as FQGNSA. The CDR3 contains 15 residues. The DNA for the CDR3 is TGTGCCAGCAGCTTAGTTACGGTACAGGGCACTGAAGCTTTCTTT. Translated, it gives CASSLVTVQGTEAFF.

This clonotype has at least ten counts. This chain's CDR3 is CAWSPPPDRFNYGYTF. The DNA of the CDR3 is TGTGCCTGGAGTCCCCCCCCGGACAGGTTTAACTATGGCTACACCTTC. The chain combines TRBV30 with TRBJ1-2; 7 positions agree with TRBD1. Germline CDR1 and CDR2: GTSNPN and SVGIG (reference sequence). The junction had 10 bases not matched to a gene; V was cut back by 2 bases and J by 1 base. CDR3 size: 16 residues.